This T cell receptor (beta chain) comes out of a study of TIL therapy for anti-PD-1-resistant metastatic lung cancer. Across the whole study: Half of patients were current or former smokers. Median tumor mutation burden was 1.5 mutations per megabase.

Germline V CDR1 and CDR2: GTSNPN, SVGIG (reference sequence). This CDR3 has 16 amino acids. With 3 bases clipped from V and 2 bases from J, the junction kept 11 bases outside the gene matches. This was the immunoSEQ v3 assay. Libraries were sequenced to 2 million to 2.5 million read pairs (survey) or about 5-6.5 million (deep). TCRdb keeps only in-frame clones here, not all; method: immunoSEQ multiplex PCR. The sample yields tens of thousands of clones, less than 85% seen once. Overall study findings and caveats: This highly selected cohort may not generalize to typical lung cancer patients.

As for time point: pre-treatment sample, taken before nivolumab and TIL therapy. A few counts support this clone. Antigen: not known. This TCR came from a person aged 30 to 80 with non-small cell lung cancer. The material was blood, obtained at baseline. The rearrangement joins TRBV30 to TRBJ2-7, with 9 bases matching TRBD2. CDR3 amino acids: CAWRLPMVAGAYEQYF. The CDR3 nucleotides read TGTGCCTGGAGGCTTCCGATGGTAGCGGGGGCCTACGAGCAGTACTTC.